One sample yielded the 12 T cell receptor beta chains listed below, sequenced in a study of blood T cells in healthy people across ages. A sample-barcoded 5' primer and a J-beta primer mix were used in a second PCR of roughly 7 to 11 cycles. In TCRdb, the 5' RACE reads were re-called with MiXCR into one record per CDR3 protein. The data hold hundreds of thousands of distinct CDR3 sequences, with roughly 26% observed a single time. The sample consisted of blood. Receptors originate from an elderly woman in good health.

This clonotype was counted at least ten times. The rearrangement links TRBV7-9 to TRBJ2-1, with a tentative D call TRBD2 (7 bases). The CDR3 runs 19 residues. V lost 7 bases to trimming and J lost 4 bases, with 29 bases between them. Germline CDR1 SEHNR, CDR2 FQNEAQ (reference sequence). In DNA, the CDR3 is TGTGCCAGCAACCCTATTTTTGCCAGACCCGGGGGGCCATACAATGAGCAGTTCTTC. It translates to CASNPIFARPGGPYNEQFF.

With regard to this clonotype: A much larger clone sits a single nucleotide away, making a read error possible. The chain combines TRBV6-2 or TRBV6-3 with TRBJ1-2; tentatively, D is TRBD1 (5 bases). The CDR3 is 16 residues long. Germline V gene lookup returns CDR1 MNHEY and CDR2 SVGEGT. The CDR3 DNA follows: TGTGCCGGCAGTCCTTCGACAGCTACCGTAAACTATGGCTACACCTTC. It codes for CAGSPSTATVNYGYTF.

In this sample, this clonotype turned up many times. The gene calls are TRBV20-1 and TRBJ2-7; TRBD2 aligns across 8 bases. This CDR3 comprises 15 residues. Germline CDR1 and CDR2: DFQATT and SNEGSKA (reference sequence). Unmatched junction bases numbered 16, after V lost 5 bases and J lost 7 bases. CDR3 coding DNA: TGCAGTGCTTCCTTTGAGTCGGGGGGGCGGAAGGAGCAGTACTTC. Its protein product is CSASFESGGRKEQYF.

This clonotype was seen at least ten times. The chain joins TRBV27 to TRBJ2-7; 7 bases are a match to TRBD1. Germline trimming cut 7 bases from V and 6 bases from J; bases unmatched to any gene: 6. Germline assignment: CDR1 MNHEY and CDR2 SMNVEV (reference sequence). CDR3 length: 12 residues. The CDR3 reads CASTDRACEQYF. The CDR3 coding sequence is TGTGCCAGCACCGACAGGGCTTGCGAGCAGTACTTC.

A remark on this clonotype: This may be a read error, as it is one base from a much larger clone. The rearrangement links TRBV7-2 to TRBJ2-4, with TRBD1 as a possible D gene (7 bases). The germline V gene encodes CDR1 SGHTA and CDR2 FQGNSA. The CDR3 extends over 15 amino acids. CDR3 DNA sequence: TGTGCCAGCAGCTTAGGGAGGGGGCGCGCGGACATTCCGTACTTC. It is translated as CASSLGRGRADIPYF. Looking up the rest from reference TRBV7-2 and TRBJ2-4 gives the full variable domain: GAGVSQSPSNKVTEKGKDVELRCDPISGHTALYWYRQSLGQGLEFLIYFQGNSAPDKSGLPSDRFSAERTGGSVSTLTIQRTQQEDSAVYLCASSLGRGRADIPYFGAGTRLSVL.

This rearrangement joins TRBV24-1 to TRBJ1-5; perhaps TRBD1 as D (6 bases). The V end lost 2 bases, the J end lost 0 bases, and 13 bases lay between the germline ends. Looked up from germline, CDR1 is KGHDR and CDR2 is SFDVKD. The CDR3 has 17 residues. The CDR3 loop reads CATSDSQGGYSNQPQHF. The CDR3 DNA reads TGTGCCACCAGTGATTCACAGGGCGGCTATAGCAATCAGCCCCAGCATTTT.

With regard to this clonotype: It may be a read error: a sequence one base away is much more abundant. This chain links TRBV9 with TRBJ2-7, with D possibly being TRBD2 (6 bases). The germline V gene has CDR1 SGDLS and CDR2 YYNGEE. The CDR3 runs 15 residues. In nucleotides, the CDR3 is TGTGCCGGCAGCGTAGGAGGGACGCCTTCCTACGAGCAGTACTTC. Protein: CAGSVGGTPSYEQYF.

In regard to this clonotype: An end of the junction differs from the germline gene, which may be a read error. This chain joins TRBV5-1 and TRBJ1-1, with TRBD1 matching 12 bases. This CDR3 has 16 residues. Germline CDR1 reads SGHRS; CDR2 reads YFSETQ. CDR3 nucleotide sequence: TGCGCCAGCAGCGGGGGGACAGGGGGCTTTGACACCGAAGCTTTCTTT. Translation: CASSGGTGGFDTEAFF.

CDR3: CASSLQGVGTYEQYF. In nucleotides, the CDR3 is TGTGCCAGCAGCTTACAGGGTGTGGGGACCTACGAGCAGTACTTC. V is TRBV7-3 and J is TRBJ2-7; maybe TRBD1 (5 bases). Germline V gene data show CDR1 as SGHTA and CDR2 as FQGTGA. The CDR3 is 15 residues long. V was shortened by 2 bases and J by 2 bases, with 13 bases between the two germline ends.

This rearrangement joins TRBV3-1 to TRBJ2-7; 7 nucleotides align to TRBD1. The CDR3 consists of 16 residues. V lost 5 bases, J lost 0 bases, and 10 bases stayed unmatched. Per germline, CDR1 LGHDT and CDR2 YNNKEL (reference sequence). CDR3 protein: CASSKTSDRSSYEQYF. CDR3 nucleotides: TGTGCCAGCAGCAAGACTTCGGACAGGAGCTCCTACGAGCAGTACTTC.

A note on this clonotype: Being one base from a much bigger clone, this may be a read error. The gene calls are TRBV7-9 and TRBJ1-2; D call uncertain. Germline V gene lookup returns CDR1 SEHNR and CDR2 FQNEAQ (reference sequence). This CDR3 contains 13 residues. The CDR3 loop is CASSLGTFYSYTF. As DNA, the CDR3 is TGTGCCAGCAGCTTAGGGACGTTCTATAGCTACACCTTC.

In this sample, this clonotype turned up many times. The chain has TRBV20-1 and TRBJ2-5; TRBD1 is a possible D gene (6 bases). The V gene's germline CDR1 is DFQATT and CDR2 SNEGSKA (reference sequence). The CDR3 consists of 12 residues. V shed 6 bases and J shed 2 bases, with 10 bases lying between them. The CDR3 DNA reads as TGCAGTGCGGTCGACAGGCAAGAGACCCAGTACTTC. This gives the protein CSAVDRQETQYF.